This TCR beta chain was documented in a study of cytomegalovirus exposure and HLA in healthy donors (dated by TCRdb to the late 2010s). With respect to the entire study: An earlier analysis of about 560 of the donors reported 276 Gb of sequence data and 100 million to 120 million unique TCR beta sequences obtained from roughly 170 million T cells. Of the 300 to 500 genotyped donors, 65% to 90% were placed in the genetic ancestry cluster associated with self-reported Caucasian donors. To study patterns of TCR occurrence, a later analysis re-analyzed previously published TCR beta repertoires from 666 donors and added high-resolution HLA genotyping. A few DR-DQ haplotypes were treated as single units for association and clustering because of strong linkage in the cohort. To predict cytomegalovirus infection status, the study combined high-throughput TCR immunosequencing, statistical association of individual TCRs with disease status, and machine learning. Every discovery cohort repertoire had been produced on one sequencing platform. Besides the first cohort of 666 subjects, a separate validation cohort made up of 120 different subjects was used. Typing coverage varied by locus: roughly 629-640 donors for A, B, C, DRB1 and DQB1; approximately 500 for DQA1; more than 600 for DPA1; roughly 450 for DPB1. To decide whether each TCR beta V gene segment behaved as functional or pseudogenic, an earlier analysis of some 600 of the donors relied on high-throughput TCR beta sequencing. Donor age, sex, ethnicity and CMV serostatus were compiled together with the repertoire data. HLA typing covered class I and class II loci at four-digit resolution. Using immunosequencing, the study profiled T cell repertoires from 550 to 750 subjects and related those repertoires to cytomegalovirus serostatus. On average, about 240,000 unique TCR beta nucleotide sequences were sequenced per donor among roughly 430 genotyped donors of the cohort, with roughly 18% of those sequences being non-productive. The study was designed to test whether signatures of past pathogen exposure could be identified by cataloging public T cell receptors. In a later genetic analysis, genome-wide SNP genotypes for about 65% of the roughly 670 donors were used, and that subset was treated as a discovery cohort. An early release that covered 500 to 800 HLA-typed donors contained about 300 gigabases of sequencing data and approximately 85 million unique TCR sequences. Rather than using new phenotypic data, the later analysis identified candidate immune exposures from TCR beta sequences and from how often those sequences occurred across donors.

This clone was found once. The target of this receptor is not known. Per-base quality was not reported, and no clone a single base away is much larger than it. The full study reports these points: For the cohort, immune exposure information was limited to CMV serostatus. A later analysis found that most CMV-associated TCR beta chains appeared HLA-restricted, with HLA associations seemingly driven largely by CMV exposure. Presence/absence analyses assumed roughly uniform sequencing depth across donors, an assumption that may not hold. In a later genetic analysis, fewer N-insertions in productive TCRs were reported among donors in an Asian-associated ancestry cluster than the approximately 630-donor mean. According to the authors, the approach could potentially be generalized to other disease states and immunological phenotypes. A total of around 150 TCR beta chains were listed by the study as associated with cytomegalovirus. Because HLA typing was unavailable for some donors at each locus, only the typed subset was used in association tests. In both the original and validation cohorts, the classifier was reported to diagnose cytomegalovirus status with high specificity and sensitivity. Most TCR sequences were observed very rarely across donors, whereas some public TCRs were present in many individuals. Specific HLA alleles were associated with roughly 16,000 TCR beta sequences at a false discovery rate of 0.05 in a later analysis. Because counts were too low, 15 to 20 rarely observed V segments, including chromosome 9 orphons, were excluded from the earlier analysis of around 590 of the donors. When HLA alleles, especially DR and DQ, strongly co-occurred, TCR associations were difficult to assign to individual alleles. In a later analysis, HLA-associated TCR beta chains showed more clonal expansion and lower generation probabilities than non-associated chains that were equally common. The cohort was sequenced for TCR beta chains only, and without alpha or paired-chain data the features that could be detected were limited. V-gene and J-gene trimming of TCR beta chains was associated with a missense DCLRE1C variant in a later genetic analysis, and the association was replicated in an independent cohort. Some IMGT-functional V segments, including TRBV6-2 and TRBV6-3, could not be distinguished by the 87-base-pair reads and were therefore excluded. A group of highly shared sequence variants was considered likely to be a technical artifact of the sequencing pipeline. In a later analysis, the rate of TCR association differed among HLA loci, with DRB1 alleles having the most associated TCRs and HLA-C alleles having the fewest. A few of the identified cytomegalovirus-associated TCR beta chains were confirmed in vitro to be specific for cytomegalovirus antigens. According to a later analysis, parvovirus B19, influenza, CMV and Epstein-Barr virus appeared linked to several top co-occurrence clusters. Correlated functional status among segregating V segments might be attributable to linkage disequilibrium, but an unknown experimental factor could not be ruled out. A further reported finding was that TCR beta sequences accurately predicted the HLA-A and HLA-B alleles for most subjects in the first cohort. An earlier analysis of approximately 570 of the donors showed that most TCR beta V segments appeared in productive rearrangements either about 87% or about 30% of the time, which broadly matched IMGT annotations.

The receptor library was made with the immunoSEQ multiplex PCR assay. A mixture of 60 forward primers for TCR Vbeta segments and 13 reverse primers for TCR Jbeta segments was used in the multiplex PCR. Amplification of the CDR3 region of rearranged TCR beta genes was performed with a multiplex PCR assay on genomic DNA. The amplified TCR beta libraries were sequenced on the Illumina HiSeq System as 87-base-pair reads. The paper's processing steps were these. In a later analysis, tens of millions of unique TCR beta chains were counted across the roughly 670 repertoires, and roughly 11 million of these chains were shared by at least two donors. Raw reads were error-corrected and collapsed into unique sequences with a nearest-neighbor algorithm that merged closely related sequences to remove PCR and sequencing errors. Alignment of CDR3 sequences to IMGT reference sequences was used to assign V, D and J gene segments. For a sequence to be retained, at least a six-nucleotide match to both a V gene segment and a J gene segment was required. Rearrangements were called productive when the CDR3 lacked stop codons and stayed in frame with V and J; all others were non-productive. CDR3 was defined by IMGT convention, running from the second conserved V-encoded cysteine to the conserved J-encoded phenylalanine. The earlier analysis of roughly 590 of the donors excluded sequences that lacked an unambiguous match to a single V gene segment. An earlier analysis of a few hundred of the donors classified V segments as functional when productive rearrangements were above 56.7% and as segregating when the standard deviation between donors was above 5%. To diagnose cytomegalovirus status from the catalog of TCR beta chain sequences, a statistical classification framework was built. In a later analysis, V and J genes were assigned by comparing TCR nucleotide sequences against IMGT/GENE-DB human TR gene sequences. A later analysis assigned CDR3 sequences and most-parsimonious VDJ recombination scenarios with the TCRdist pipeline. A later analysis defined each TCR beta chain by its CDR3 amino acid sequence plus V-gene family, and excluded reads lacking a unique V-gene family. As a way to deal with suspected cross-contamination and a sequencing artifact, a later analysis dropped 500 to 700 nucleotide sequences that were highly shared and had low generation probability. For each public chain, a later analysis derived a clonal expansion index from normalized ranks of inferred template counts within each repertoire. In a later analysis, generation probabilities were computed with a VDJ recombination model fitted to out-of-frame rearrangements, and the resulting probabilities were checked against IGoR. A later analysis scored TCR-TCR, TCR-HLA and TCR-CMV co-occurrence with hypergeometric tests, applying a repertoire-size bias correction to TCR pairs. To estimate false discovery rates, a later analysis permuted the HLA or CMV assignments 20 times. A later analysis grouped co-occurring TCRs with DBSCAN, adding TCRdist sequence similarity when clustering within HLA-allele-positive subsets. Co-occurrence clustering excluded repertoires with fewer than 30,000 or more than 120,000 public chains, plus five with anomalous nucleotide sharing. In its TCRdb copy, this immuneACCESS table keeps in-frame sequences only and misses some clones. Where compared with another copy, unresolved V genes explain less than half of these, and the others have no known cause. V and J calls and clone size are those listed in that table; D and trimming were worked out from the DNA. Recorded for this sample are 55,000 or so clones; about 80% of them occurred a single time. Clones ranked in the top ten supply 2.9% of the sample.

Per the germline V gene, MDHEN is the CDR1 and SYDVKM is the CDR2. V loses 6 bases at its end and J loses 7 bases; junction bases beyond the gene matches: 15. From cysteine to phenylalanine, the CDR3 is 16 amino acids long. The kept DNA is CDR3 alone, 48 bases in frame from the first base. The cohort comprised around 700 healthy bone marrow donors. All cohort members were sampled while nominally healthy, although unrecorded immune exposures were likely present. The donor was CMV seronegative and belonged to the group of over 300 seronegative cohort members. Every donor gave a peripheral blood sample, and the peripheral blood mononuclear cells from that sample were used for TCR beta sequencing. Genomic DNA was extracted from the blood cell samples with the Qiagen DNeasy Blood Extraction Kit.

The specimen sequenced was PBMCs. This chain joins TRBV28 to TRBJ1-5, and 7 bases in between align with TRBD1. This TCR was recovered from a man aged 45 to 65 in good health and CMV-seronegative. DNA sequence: TGTGCCAGCAGCCAAAGTCTAGGGGGCCCCGGGCAGCCCCAGCATTTT. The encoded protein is CASSQSLGGPGQPQHF.